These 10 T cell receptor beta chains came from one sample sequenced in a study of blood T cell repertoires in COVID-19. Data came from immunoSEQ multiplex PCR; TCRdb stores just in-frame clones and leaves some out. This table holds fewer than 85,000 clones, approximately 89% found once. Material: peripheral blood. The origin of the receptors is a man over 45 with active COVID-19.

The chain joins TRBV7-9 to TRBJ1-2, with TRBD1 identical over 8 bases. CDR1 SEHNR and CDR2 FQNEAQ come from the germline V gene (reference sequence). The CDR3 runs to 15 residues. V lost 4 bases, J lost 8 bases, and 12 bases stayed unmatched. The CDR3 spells CASSSPGQEVEGYTF. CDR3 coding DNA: TGTGCCAGCAGCTCGCCGGGACAGGAGGTAGAAGGCTACACCTTC.

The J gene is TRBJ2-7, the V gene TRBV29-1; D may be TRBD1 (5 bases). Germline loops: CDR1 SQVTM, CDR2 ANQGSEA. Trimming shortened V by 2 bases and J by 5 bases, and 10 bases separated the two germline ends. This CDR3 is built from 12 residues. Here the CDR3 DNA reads TGCAGCGTTGAACAGGGTCACAACGAGCAGTACTTC. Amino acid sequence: CSVEQGHNEQYF.

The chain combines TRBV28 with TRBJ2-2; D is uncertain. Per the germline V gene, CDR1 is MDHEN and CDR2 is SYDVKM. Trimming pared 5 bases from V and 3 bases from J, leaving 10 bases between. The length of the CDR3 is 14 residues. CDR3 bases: TGTGCCAGCAGTCCCCCTTATCACACCGGGGAGCTGTTTTTT. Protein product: CASSPPYHTGELFF.

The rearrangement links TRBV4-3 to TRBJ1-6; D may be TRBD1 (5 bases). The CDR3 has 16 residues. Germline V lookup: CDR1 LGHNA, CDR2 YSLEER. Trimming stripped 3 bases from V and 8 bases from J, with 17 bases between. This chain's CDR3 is CASSHLYGGEDSPLHF. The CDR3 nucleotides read TGCGCCAGCAGCCACTTGTATGGGGGGGAAGATTCACCCCTCCACTTT.

The CDR3 DNA follows: TGTGCCAGCAGTGAGGGAGGAGGGGGCCTGGGTGAAAAACTGTTTTTT. It specifies CASSEGGGGLGEKLFF. This sequence joins TRBV2 and TRBJ1-4; 7 nucleotides align to TRBD1. J was trimmed by 7 bases and V by 3 bases; bases with no gene match: 11. This CDR3 contains 16 residues. Per the germline V gene, CDR1 is SNHLY and CDR2 is FYNNEI.

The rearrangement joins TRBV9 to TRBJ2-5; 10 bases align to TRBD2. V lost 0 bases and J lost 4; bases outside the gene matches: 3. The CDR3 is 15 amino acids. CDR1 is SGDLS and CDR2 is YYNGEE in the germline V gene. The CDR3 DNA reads TGTGCCAGCAGCGTAGTCCCTAGCGGGAGAGAGACCCAGTACTTC. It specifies CASSVVPSGRETQYF. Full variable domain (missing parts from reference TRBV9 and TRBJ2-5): DSGVTQTPKHLITATGQRVTLRCSPRSGDLSVYWYQQSLDQGLQFLIQYYNGEERAKGNILERFSAQQFPDLHSELNLSSLELGDSALYFCASSVVPSGRETQYFGPGTRLLVL.

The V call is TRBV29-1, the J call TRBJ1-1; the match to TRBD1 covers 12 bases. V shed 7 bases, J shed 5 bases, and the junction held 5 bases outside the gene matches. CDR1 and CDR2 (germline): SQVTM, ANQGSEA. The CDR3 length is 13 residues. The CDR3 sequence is CSALGQGATEAFF. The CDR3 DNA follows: TGCAGCGCCCTGGGACAGGGGGCAACTGAAGCTTTCTTT.

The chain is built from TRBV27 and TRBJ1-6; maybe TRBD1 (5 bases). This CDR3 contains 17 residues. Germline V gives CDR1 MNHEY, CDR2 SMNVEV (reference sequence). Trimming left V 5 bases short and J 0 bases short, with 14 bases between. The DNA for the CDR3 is TGTGCCAGCAGTCCCTCGGACACGAGCTCCTATAATTCACCCCTCCACTTT. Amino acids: CASSPSDTSSYNSPLHF.

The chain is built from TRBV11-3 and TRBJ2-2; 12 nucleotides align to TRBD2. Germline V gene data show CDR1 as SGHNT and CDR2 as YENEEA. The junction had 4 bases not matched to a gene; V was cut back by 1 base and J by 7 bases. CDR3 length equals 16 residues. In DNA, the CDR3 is TGTGCCAGCAGCTTAGGACTAGCGGGAGACGTCGGGGAGCTGTTTTTT. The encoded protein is CASSLGLAGDVGELFF.

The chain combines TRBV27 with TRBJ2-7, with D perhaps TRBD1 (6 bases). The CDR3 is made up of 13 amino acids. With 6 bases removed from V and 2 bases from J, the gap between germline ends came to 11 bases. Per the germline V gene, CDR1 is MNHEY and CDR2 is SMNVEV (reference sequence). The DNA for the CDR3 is TGTGCCAGCAGCCGGACAGTCCCCTACGAGCAGTACTTC. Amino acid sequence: CASSRTVPYEQYF.